The 27 T cell receptor beta chains below come from one sample, sequenced in a study of graft-versus-host responses after intestinal transplantation. Method: immunoSEQ multiplex PCR; TCRdb's copy keeps in-frame clones and lacks some. This table has about 120,000 clones, approximately 90% appearing once. Which antigens these TCRs recognize remains unknown. The sequenced sample was unstimulated CD4+ T cells sorted from spleen or lymph node cells, obtained before intestinal transplant. Every receptor here comes from a human donor who received an intestinal transplant.

Only one count was recorded for this clone. The V call is TRBV28, the J call TRBJ2-3; D might be TRBD2 (6 bases). Trimming took 5 bases from V and 11 from J, leaving 17 bases between them. The CDR3 is 13 residues long. Germline CDR1 MDHEN, CDR2 SYDVKM. The CDR3, as DNA: TGTGCCAGCAGTCCCTCGCTCATGGGAGGGCAGTATTTT. This translates into CASSPSLMGGQYF.

The genes are TRBV7-2 and TRBJ2-7, with TRBD1 as a possible D gene (6 bases). The germline V gene encodes CDR1 SGHTA and CDR2 FQGNSA. This CDR3 comprises 15 residues. V dropped 1 base and J dropped 1 base, with 11 bases sitting between them. The DNA for the CDR3 is TGTGCCAGCAGCTTAGACTCAGGGGCGTCCTACGAGCAGTACTTC. Protein sequence: CASSLDSGASYEQYF.

The J gene is TRBJ2-3, the V gene TRBV6-6, with TRBD1 identical over 8 bases. V lost 6 bases and J lost 1; bases outside the gene matches: 6. Per germline, CDR1 MNHNY and CDR2 SVGAGI (reference sequence). The CDR3 has 15 residues. The CDR3 bases are TGTGCCAGCAGCCTAGGACAGGGACGCACAGATACGCAGTATTTT. Its translation is CASSLGQGRTDTQYF.

V and J are TRBV7-8 and TRBJ2-7; no clear D. This CDR3 is 15 amino acids long. V gave up 5 bases and J gave up 4 bases, with 18 bases separating them. Looked up from germline, CDR1 is SGHVS and CDR2 is FQNEAQ. CDR3 DNA: TGTGCCAGCAGCCGGCAGGTTCTGGCCCAATACGAGCAGTACTTC. This encodes CASSRQVLAQYEQYF.

This chain uses TRBV18 with TRBJ1-1; 9 nucleotides agree with TRBD1. The V segment lost 5 bases and the J segment 4 bases; nucleotides outside the gene matches: 8. The CDR3 extends over 15 amino acids. The germline CDR1 and CDR2 sequences are KGHSH and LQKENI. CDR3 amino acids: CASSVTGGFGTEAFF. In DNA form, the CDR3 reads TGTGCCAGCTCAGTTACAGGGGGCTTTGGCACTGAAGCTTTCTTT.

The chain employs TRBV7-3 and TRBJ1-3; D might be TRBD1 (6 bases). Germline V gene data show CDR1 as SGHTA and CDR2 as FQGTGA. Trimming shortened V by 5 bases and J by 3 bases, and 14 bases separated the two germline ends. CDR3 size: 15 residues. The CDR3 sequence: CASSPTDSYGNTIYF. The CDR3 nucleotides read TGTGCCAGCAGCCCTACGGACAGCTATGGAAACACCATATATTTT. The entire variable domain, with the rest obtained from reference TRBV7-3 and TRBJ1-3, is as follows: GAGVSQTPSNKVTEKGKYVELRCDPISGHTALYWYRQSLGQGPEFLIYFQGTGAADDSGLPNDRFFAVRPEGSVSTLKIQRTERGDSAVYLCASSPTDSYGNTIYFGEGSWLTVV.

The CDR3 loop reads CASSSQVGQYNSPLHF. CDR3 sequence (DNA): TGTGCCAGCAGTTCCCAGGTGGGACAGTATAATTCACCCCTCCACTTT. This chain links TRBV6-5 with TRBJ1-6, with TRBD1 identical over 7 bases. There are 16 residues in the CDR3. V shed 4 bases and J 4 bases; nucleotides not matched to a gene: 7. Germline lookup yields CDR1 MNHEY and CDR2 SVGAGI.

This rearrangement joins TRBV5-1 to TRBJ2-5; a weak D match, TRBD2 (6 bases). This CDR3 is built from 14 residues. Germline-derived CDR1 and CDR2 are SGHRS and YFSETQ. Trimming stripped 2 bases from V and 2 bases from J, with 10 bases between. CDR3 loop: CASSFPGLQETQYF. The CDR3 DNA follows: TGCGCCAGCAGCTTCCCCGGACTACAAGAGACCCAGTACTTC. The variable domain in full, with the rest retrieved from reference TRBV5-1 and TRBJ2-5, is KAGVTQTPRYLIKTRGQQVTLSCSPISGHRSVSWYQQTPGQGLQFLFEYFSETQRNKGNFPGRFSGRQFSNSRSEMNVSTLELGDSALYLCASSFPGLQETQYFGPGTRLLVL.

J is TRBJ1-6 and V is TRBV30; 7 bases are a match to TRBD1. Germline CDR1 GTSNPN, CDR2 SVGIG (reference sequence). There are 14 residues in the CDR3. V was pared by 1 base and J by 7 bases, with 4 bases of the junction left unmatched. The CDR3 nucleotides are TGTGCCTGGAGTGCCGGGACAGTAAATTCACCCCTCCACTTT. This codes for CAWSAGTVNSPLHF.

This clone was counted once. The CDR3 loop is CASSPAGTGYGYTF. For the CDR3, the DNA is TGTGCCAGCTCACCTGCCGGGACAGGGTATGGCTACACCTTC. The gene calls are TRBV18 and TRBJ1-2; TRBD1 matches at 9 bases. CDR3 length: 14 amino acids. The V and J ends lost 3 bases and 5 bases, in that order; junction bases with no gene match: 4. Germline V gene sequence: CDR1 KGHSH, CDR2 LQKENI.

The rearrangement joins TRBV7-2 to TRBJ2-5, with 7 bases matching TRBD2. CDR1 SGHTA and CDR2 FQGNSA come from the germline V gene. The CDR3 is 14 amino acids. V was pared by 2 bases and J by 1 base, with 1 base of the junction left unmatched. Here the CDR3 reads CASSLSGIQETQYF. The DNA of the CDR3 is TGTGCCAGCAGCTTAAGCGGGATCCAAGAGACCCAGTACTTC.

The rearrangement joins TRBV25-1 to TRBJ1-1; D gene uncertain. CDR3 size: 13 residues. Trimming left V 2 bases short and J 5 bases short, with 9 bases between. Germline CDR1 MGHDK, CDR2 SYGVNS. CDR3 protein: CASSETGFTEAFF. Here the CDR3 DNA reads TGTGCCAGCAGTGAAACGGGGTTTACTGAAGCTTTCTTT.

CDR3 protein: CASSRRGLNTEAFF. CDR3 bases: TGTGCCAGCAGTCGGCGAGGGTTGAACACTGAAGCTTTCTTT. The gene calls are TRBV27 and TRBJ1-1, with D hard to call. The CDR3 extends over 14 amino acids. Germline V CDR1 and CDR2: MNHEY, SMNVEV (reference sequence). V was cut by 5 bases and J by 0 bases, with 10 bases left in between.

The chain has TRBV6-6 and TRBJ2-7, with D tentatively TRBD1 (6 bases). The CDR3 is 15 residues long. CDR1 and CDR2 from the germline V gene are MNHNY and SVGAGI (reference sequence). The V gene lost 2 bases and the J gene lost 3 bases, with 14 bases spanning the gap. DNA for the CDR3: TGTGCCAGCAGTTACAGCCAGGGGAGCTACTACGAGCAGTACTTC. Protein: CASSYSQGSYYEQYF.

The J gene is TRBJ2-3, the V gene TRBV7-9; 14 bases are a match to TRBD2. With V trimmed by 4 bases and J by 3 bases, 3 bases remained unmatched. Germline V lookup: CDR1 SEHNR, CDR2 FQNEAQ (reference sequence). This CDR3 region has 16 residues. DNA for the CDR3: TGTGCCAGCAGCTGGGGACTAGCGGGGGTGACAGATACGCAGTATTTT. Translation: CASSWGLAGVTDTQYF.

This clone was seen a few times. V usage is TRBV6-1 and J usage is TRBJ1-5, with D perhaps matching TRBD1 (5 bases). In germline, CDR1 is MNHNS, CDR2 SASEGT. This CDR3 is 15 amino acids long. V shed 5 bases and J shed 7 bases, with 18 bases lying between them. CDR3 sequence: CASSSSRVGFQPQHF. CDR3 nucleotide sequence: TGTGCCAGCAGTAGTTCCAGGGTGGGTTTCCAGCCCCAGCATTTT.

This chain connects TRBV6-5 to TRBJ2-3, with TRBD2 identical over 9 bases. The germline V gene encodes CDR1 MNHEY and CDR2 SVGAGI. V dropped 2 bases and J dropped 7; count of bases not matched to a gene: 7. This CDR3 region has 15 residues. CDR3 protein: CASSYRGLAGYTQYF. CDR3 coding DNA: TGTGCCAGCAGTTACCGTGGGCTAGCGGGGTATACGCAGTATTTT.

The rearrangement joins TRBV2 to TRBJ1-4; D gene unclear. From germline, CDR1 is SNHLY and CDR2 FYNNEI. The CDR3 contains 14 residues. Trimming removed 8 bases from V and 5 bases from J, with 15 bases in between. The CDR3 loop reads CASGKGVINEKLFF. The CDR3 DNA follows: TGTGCCAGCGGAAAGGGAGTGATCAATGAAAAACTGTTTTTT.

The chain has TRBV18 and TRBJ1-1; no clear D. Germline loops: CDR1 KGHSH, CDR2 LQKENI. Trimming removed 0 bases from V and 7 bases from J, with 6 bases in between. The CDR3 consists of 12 residues. The CDR3 sequence is CASSPPSGEAFF. The CDR3 DNA reads as TGTGCCAGCTCACCACCGTCAGGTGAAGCTTTCTTT.

The chain employs TRBV9 and TRBJ2-3; 13 bases map to TRBD2. Germline V gene data show CDR1 as SGDLS and CDR2 as YYNGEE. This CDR3 spans 16 amino acids. J gave up 4 bases and V 4 bases, and 6 bases lay outside the gene matches. The CDR3, as DNA: TGTGCCAGCAGCTTAACTAGCGGGAGGGCCTCAGATACGCAGTATTTT. Protein sequence: CASSLTSGRASDTQYF.

The V call is TRBV5-5, the J call TRBJ2-5; the match to TRBD2 covers 9 bases. The CDR3 covers 16 residues. Trimming took 4 bases from V and 4 from J; bases not matched to a gene: 11. The V gene's germline CDR1 is SGHKS and CDR2 YYEKEE (reference sequence). The CDR3 loop reads CASSVQGGAGGETQYF. As DNA, the CDR3 is TGTGCCAGCAGCGTCCAAGGTGGAGCGGGAGGAGAGACCCAGTACTTC.

The rearrangement links TRBV5-1 to TRBJ2-1, with 7 positions matching TRBD2. The germline V gene has CDR1 SGHRS and CDR2 YFSETQ. This CDR3 region has 15 residues. Losses at the gene ends were 2 bases for V and 5 bases for J; bases not matched to a gene: 7. The CDR3 spells CASSFILAAHNEQFF. Here the CDR3 DNA reads TGCGCCAGCAGCTTCATCCTAGCGGCACACAATGAGCAGTTCTTC.

V usage is TRBV7-2 and J usage is TRBJ2-1; tentatively, D is TRBD1 (8 bases). Trimming removed 5 bases at V and 5 bases at J, with 19 bases between. The CDR3 spans 16 residues. Per the germline V gene, CDR1 is SGHTA and CDR2 is FQGNSA. CDR3 protein: CASSRGGRGRHNEQFF. CDR3 coding DNA: TGTGCCAGCAGCCGCGGGGGCAGGGGGCGTCACAATGAGCAGTTCTTC.

The chain couples TRBV16 to TRBJ1-2, with TRBD1 matching 9 bases. Germline assignment: CDR1 KGHSY and CDR2 FQNENV. Trimming took 0 bases from V and 8 from J; bases not matched to a gene: 10. The CDR3 runs 16 residues. DNA of the CDR3: TGTGCCAGCAGCCAATCGATCGGGGGACAGGGCAGAGGCTACACCTTC. Translated, it gives CASSQSIGGQGRGYTF. Looking up the rest from reference TRBV16 and TRBJ1-2 gives the full variable domain: GEEVAQTPKHLVRGEGQKAKLYCAPIKGHSYVFWYQQVLKNEFKFLISFQNENVFDETGMPKERFSAKCLPNSPCSLEIQATKLEDSAVYFCASSQSIGGQGRGYTFGSGTRLTVV.

The J gene is TRBJ2-7, the V gene TRBV28; D may be TRBD1 (5 bases). Looked up from germline, CDR1 is MDHEN and CDR2 is SYDVKM. V gave up 6 bases and J gave up 3 bases, with 21 bases separating them. The CDR3 is 16 residues long. Here the CDR3 reads CASRYSADSWGYEQYF. CDR3 sequence (DNA): TGTGCCAGCAGGTACTCTGCTGACAGTTGGGGCTACGAGCAGTACTTC.

The chain carries TRBV15 and TRBJ2-7; a possible D gene is TRBD1 (5 bases). Germline CDR1 is LNHNV and CDR2 is YYDKDF (reference sequence). V lost 0 bases and J 6 bases, leaving 9 bases between the germline ends. The CDR3 is 13 amino acids. The CDR3 loop reads CATSRDPRGEQYF. CDR3 sequence (DNA): TGTGCCACCAGCAGAGATCCTAGGGGCGAGCAGTACTTC.

This chain connects TRBV7-2 to TRBJ2-5, with 7 bases that match TRBD2. Germline V gene lookup returns CDR1 SGHTA and CDR2 FQGNSA. The CDR3 totals 13 residues. V lost 5 bases, J lost 7 bases, and 7 bases stayed unmatched. CDR3 DNA sequence: TGTGCCAGCAGCGCAACTAGCGTAGGGACCCAGTACTTC. Translating it yields CASSATSVGTQYF.